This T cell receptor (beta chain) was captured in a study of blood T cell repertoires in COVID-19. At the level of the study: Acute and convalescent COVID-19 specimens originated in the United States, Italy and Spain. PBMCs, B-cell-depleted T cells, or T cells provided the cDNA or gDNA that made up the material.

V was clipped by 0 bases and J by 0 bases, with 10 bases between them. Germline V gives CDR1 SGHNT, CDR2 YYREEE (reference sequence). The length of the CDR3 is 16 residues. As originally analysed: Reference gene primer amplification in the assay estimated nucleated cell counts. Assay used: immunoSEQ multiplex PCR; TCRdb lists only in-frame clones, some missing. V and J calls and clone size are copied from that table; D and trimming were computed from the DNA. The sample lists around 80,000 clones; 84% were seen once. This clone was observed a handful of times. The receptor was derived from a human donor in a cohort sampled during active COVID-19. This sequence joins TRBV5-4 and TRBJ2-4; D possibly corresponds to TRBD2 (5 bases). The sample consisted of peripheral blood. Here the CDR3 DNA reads TGTGCCAGCAGCTTGGGAGGGAAGAGAGCCAAAAACATTCAGTACTTC. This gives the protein CASSLGGKRAKNIQYF.